This TCR beta chain was recorded in a study of blood T cell repertoires in COVID-19. Study in general: The United States, Italy and Spain provided the acute and convalescent COVID-19 samples. PBMCs, B-cell-depleted T cells, or T cells provided the cDNA or gDNA that made up the material.

The CDR3 has 12 amino acids. V lost 11 bases to trimming and J lost 4 bases, with 9 bases between them. Germline CDR1 SNHLY, CDR2 FYNNEI. How the authors handled the data: Using reference gene primer amplification, nucleated cell counts were estimated. Profiled with immunoSEQ multiplex PCR; TCRdb holds only in-frame clones, not every one. V, J and clone size reflect that table, while D and trimming were determined from the DNA. The table includes 60,000 or so clones, 80% to 95% detected once. The sample taken for sequencing was peripheral blood. This receptor was taken from a human donor with active COVID-19. The donor label of this sample is uncertain. The chain has TRBV2 and TRBJ2-6, with D uncertain. This CDR3 is CASSVGANVLTF. DNA of the CDR3: TGTGCCTCTTCGGTCGGGGCCAACGTCCTGACTTTC. The variable domain in full, with the rest retrieved from reference TRBV2 and TRBJ2-6, is EPEVTQTPSHQVTQMGQEVILRCVPISNHLYFYWYRQILGQKVEFLVSFYNNEISEKSEIFDDQFSVERPDGSNFTLKIRSTKLEDSAMYFCASSVGANVLTFGAGSRLTVL.